Sequencing of this T cell receptor (beta chain) was carried out in a study of blood T cell repertoires in COVID-19. Across the study: Spain, Italy and the United States supplied samples that represented acute and convalescent COVID-19.

This CDR3 is built from 13 residues. Between the trimmed V and J ends, which lost 11 bases and 1 base, there was a span of 14 bases. CDR1 and CDR2 from the germline V gene are LGHDT and YNNKEL (reference sequence). Generated by immunoSEQ multiplex PCR, the TCRdb table keeps only in-frame clones and is missing some. The profile covers about 73,000 clones, with 70% to 85% appearing a single time and 1.8% taken by the ten largest. Sequencing used peripheral blood. The TCR originated in a woman aged 60-75 years with acute or convalescent COVID-19. The rearrangement joins TRBV3-1 (or the pseudogene TRBV3-2) to TRBJ1-1; the D gene is possibly TRBD1 (5 bases). The CDR3 loop is CASWTSGNTEAFF. Written as DNA, the CDR3 is TGTGCCTCATGGACATCTGGGAACACTGAAGCTTTCTTT.